The 15 T cell receptor beta chains presented below share a single source sample, sequenced in a study of blood T cells in healthy people across ages. Primers used in a second PCR of roughly 6 to 11 cycles were a sample-barcoded 5' primer and a J-beta primer mix. TCRdb fed the 5' RACE reads into MiXCR, producing one record per CDR3 protein. The sample includes 1,500,000 or so distinct CDR3 sequences, about 42% of them seen just once. Input material: blood. Receptors were obtained from a woman under 30 in good health.

V and J are TRBV4-2 and TRBJ2-7, with D maybe TRBD2 (5 bases). V was cut by 4 bases and J by 5 bases, with 12 bases left in between. Germline V gives CDR1 LGHNA, CDR2 YNFKEQ. The CDR3 runs to 13 residues. The CDR3 loop reads CASSRGVGDEQYF. Written as DNA, the CDR3 is TGTGCCAGCAGCCGGGGAGTCGGAGACGAGCAGTACTTC.

This chain links TRBV28 with TRBJ1-2, with D uncertain. The V gene's germline CDR1 is MDHEN and CDR2 SYDVKM. Trimming pared 11 bases from V and 1 base from J, leaving 17 bases between. The CDR3 loop spans 14 amino acids. The CDR3 spells CAHVGRALNYGYTF. CDR3 bases: TGTGCCCACGTTGGGAGGGCGCTTAACTATGGCTACACCTTC.

Points on this clonotype: One end of the junction fails to match germline, which may point to a read error. The genes are TRBV29-1 and TRBJ1-1, with 7 bases aligning to TRBD1. The CDR3 loop spans 14 amino acids. Germline V gives CDR1 SQVTM, CDR2 ANQGSEA. CDR3 nucleotide sequence: TGCAACGTTCCGACAGGGACCACGAACACTGAAGCTTTCTTT. This encodes CNVPTGTTNTEAFF. The whole variable domain, remainder taken from reference TRBV29-1 and TRBJ1-1, is SAVISQKPSRDICQRGTSLTIQCQVDSQVTMMFWYRQQPGQSLTLIATANQGSEATYESGFVIDKFPISRPNLTFSTLTVSNMSPEDSSIYLCNVPTGTTNTEAFFGQGTRLTVV.

In this sample, this clonotype turned up many times. This sequence joins TRBV20-1 and TRBJ2-1; D might be TRBD1 (5 bases). Germline V lookup: CDR1 DFQATT, CDR2 SNEGSKA (reference sequence). The CDR3 loop spans 16 amino acids. Trimming took 0 bases from V and 2 from J, leaving 14 bases between them. The CDR3 loop is CSARDRVKGTYNEQFF. CDR3 nucleotides: TGCAGTGCTAGAGACAGGGTGAAAGGTACCTACAATGAGCAGTTCTTC.

The CDR3 DNA reads as TGCAGCGGCGGGGGGCCACACCTTAAGAGCTATGGCTACACCTTC. This encodes CSGGGPHLKSYGYTF. The chain has TRBV29-1 and TRBJ1-2, with D tentatively TRBD1 (6 bases). This CDR3 has 15 amino acids. Per germline, CDR1 SQVTM and CDR2 ANQGSEA. The germline V and J ends were trimmed by 7 bases and 4 bases, with 22 bases remaining between them.

This clonotype was seen a few times. Germline and junction disagree at one end, which may indicate a read error. The CDR3 coding sequence is TGCAGTGGTAGACAGGGAGGCACTGAAGCTTTCTTT. This sequence encodes CSGRQGGTEAFF. This chain joins TRBV20-1 and TRBJ1-1; 7 nucleotides align to TRBD1. Germline CDR1 is DFQATT and CDR2 is SNEGSKA (reference sequence). This CDR3 has 12 amino acids.

This clonotype was observed a handful of times. The chain carries TRBV20-1 and TRBJ2-5; 7 bases align to TRBD1. The closer fit of TRBJ2-7 to the DNA end suggests the J call may be wrong. Per the germline V gene, CDR1 is DFQATT and CDR2 is SNEGSKA (reference sequence). The CDR3 contains 13 residues. CDR3 sequence (DNA): TGCAGTGCCCCGAGACAGGGAAATAACGAGCAGTACTTC. Encoded protein: CSAPRQGNNEQYF.

This clonotype has just a few counts. V usage is TRBV27 and J usage is TRBJ2-3; D is tentatively TRBD1 or TRBD2 (5 bases each). The CDR3 consists of 17 residues. The V gene lost 0 bases and the J gene lost 5 bases, with 18 bases spanning the gap. Germline CDR1 is MNHEY and CDR2 is SMNVEV (reference sequence). CDR3 DNA sequence: TGTGCCAGCAGTTTATCAACAGCGACGGGACCAGTAGATACGCAGTATTTT. The encoded protein is CASSLSTATGPVDTQYF.

This clonotype has a handful of counts. This sequence joins TRBV14 and TRBJ2-5, with D possibly TRBD1 on 5 matching bases. This CDR3 region has 15 residues. Germline values: CDR1 SGHDN, CDR2 FVKESK. V dropped 0 bases and J dropped 4 bases, with 12 bases sitting between them. CDR3 amino acids: CASSQDPQGGETQYF. In DNA, the CDR3 is TGTGCCAGCAGCCAAGATCCGCAGGGTGGAGAGACCCAGTACTTC.

In its sample, this clonotype was seen once. The V and J genes are TRBV14 and TRBJ1-2; 8 bases match TRBD1. CDR1 SGHDN and CDR2 FVKESK come from the germline V gene. The CDR3 length is 18 residues. V lost 0 bases to trimming and J lost 8 bases; unmatched junction nucleotides: 17. CDR3 in DNA: TGTGCCAGCAGCCAAGAAGGGGCGACAGGGGCCGTTCTGGGGGGCTACACCTTC. This translates into CASSQEGATGAVLGGYTF.

The CDR3 spells CASSPVTDRANVLTF. CDR3 DNA: TGCGCCAGCAGCCCAGTGACGGATAGGGCCAACGTCCTGACTTTC. This rearrangement joins TRBV4-3 to TRBJ2-6; D is unresolved. This CDR3 is 15 amino acids long. Germline V lookup: CDR1 LGHNA, CDR2 YSLEER. V lost 4 bases to trimming and J lost 5 bases, with 12 bases between them.

This clonotype was found a few times. The V gene is TRBV11-2, the J gene TRBJ2-3; perhaps TRBD1 as D (5 bases). Trimming shortened V by 4 bases and J by 1 base, and 15 bases separated the two germline ends. The germline V gene encodes CDR1 SGHAT and CDR2 FQNNGV. The CDR3 is made up of 16 amino acids. DNA for the CDR3: TGTGCCAGCAGCTCGGCGACAGCGATTCGCACAGATACGCAGTATTTT. Its translation: CASSSATAIRTDTQYF.

The rearrangement links TRBV12-3 or TRBV12-4 to TRBJ1-2; D unresolved. This CDR3 is built from 15 residues. Trimming pared 9 bases from V and 4 bases from J, leaving 21 bases between. DNA of the CDR3: TGTGCCAGTAGCCAAGGAGAAGAACGGTCCTATGGCTACACCTTC. Translating it yields CASSQGEERSYGYTF.

CDR3 bases: TGTGCCAGCAGCCGAACGCCTAGGATCGAGCAGTTCTTC. Its protein product is CASSRTPRIEQFF. The chain joins TRBV12-3 or TRBV12-4 to TRBJ2-1, with D unclear. Deletions cut 6 bases from V and 10 bases from J, with 16 bases between. The CDR3 runs to 13 residues.

The DNA for the CDR3 is TGCGCCAGCAGCCCCGGACTAGCGGGAGCAGTTGGCACAGATACGCAGTATTTT. This gives the protein CASSPGLAGAVGTDTQYF. J is TRBJ2-3 and V is TRBV4-1; 13 positions match TRBD2. The germline gives CDR1 MGHRA, CDR2 YSYEKL. The CDR3 runs to 18 residues. V shed 4 bases, J shed 1 base, and the junction held 8 bases outside the gene matches.